This paragraph reports one T cell receptor (beta chain). This sample was taken from a study of identical twins. Germline CDR1 is SNHLY and CDR2 is FYNNEI. Trimming stripped 6 bases from V and 0 bases from J, with 6 bases between. The CDR3 length is 13 residues. TCRdb called the 5' RACE reads again in MiXCR, with one record for every CDR3 protein. The table has under 300,000 distinct CDR3 sequences, about 8.3% seen once. The sample was also linked to a second study, of yellow fever vaccine responses in identical twins.

The chain joins TRBV2 to TRBJ2-1, with a possible D match to TRBD2 (5 bases). This TCR was sampled from a woman between 18 and 29 years old in good health. Sequencing was carried out using CD8+ T cells sorted from blood. The CDR3 DNA reads as TGTGCCAGCAGACGGGGCTCCTACAATGAGCAGTTCTTC. Translated: CASRRGSYNEQFF.